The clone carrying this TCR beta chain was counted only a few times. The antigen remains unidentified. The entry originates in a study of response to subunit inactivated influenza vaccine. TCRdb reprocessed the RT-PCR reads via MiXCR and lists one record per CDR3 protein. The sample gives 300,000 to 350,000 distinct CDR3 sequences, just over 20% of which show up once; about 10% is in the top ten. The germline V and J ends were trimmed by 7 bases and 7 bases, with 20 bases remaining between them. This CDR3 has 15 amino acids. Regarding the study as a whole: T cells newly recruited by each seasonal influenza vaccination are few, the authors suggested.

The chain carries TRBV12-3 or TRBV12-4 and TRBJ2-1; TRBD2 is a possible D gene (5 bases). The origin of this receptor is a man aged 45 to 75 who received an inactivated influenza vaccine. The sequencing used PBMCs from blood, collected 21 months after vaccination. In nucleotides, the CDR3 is TGTGCCAGCACCCTAACCCCCGGAGGTTCGAATGAGCAGTTCTTC. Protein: CASTLTPGGSNEQFF.